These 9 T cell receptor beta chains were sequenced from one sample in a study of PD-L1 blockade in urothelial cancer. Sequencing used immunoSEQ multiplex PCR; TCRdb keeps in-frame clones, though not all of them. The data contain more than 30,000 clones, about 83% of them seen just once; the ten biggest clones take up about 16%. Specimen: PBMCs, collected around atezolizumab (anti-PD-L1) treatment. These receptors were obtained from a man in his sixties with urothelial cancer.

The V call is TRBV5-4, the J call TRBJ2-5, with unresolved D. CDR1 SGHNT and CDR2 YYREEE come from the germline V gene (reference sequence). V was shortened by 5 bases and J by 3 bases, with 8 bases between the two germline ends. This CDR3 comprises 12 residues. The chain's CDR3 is CASSLPKETQYF. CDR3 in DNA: TGTGCCAGCAGTTTGCCAAAAGAGACCCAGTACTTC.

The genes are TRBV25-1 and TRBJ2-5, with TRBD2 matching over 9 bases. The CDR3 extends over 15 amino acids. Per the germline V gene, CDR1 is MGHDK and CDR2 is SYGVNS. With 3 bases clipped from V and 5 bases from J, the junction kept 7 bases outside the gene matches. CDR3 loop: CASSEAGGPWETQYF. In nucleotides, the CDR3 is TGTGCCAGCAGTGAGGCGGGAGGGCCATGGGAGACCCAGTACTTC. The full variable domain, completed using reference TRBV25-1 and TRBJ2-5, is EADIYQTPRYLVIGTGKKITLECSQTMGHDKMYWYQQDPGMELHLIHYSYGVNSTEKGDLSSESTVSRIRTEHFPLTLESARPSHTSQYLCASSEAGGPWETQYFGPGTRLLVL.

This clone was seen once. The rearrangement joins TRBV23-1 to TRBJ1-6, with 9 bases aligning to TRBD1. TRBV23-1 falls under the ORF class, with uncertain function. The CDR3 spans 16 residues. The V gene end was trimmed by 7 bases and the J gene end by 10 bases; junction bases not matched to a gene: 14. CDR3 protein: CASNPITTGGRSPLHF. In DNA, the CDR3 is TGCGCCAGCAACCCAATTACCACAGGGGGCCGATCACCCCTCCACTTT.

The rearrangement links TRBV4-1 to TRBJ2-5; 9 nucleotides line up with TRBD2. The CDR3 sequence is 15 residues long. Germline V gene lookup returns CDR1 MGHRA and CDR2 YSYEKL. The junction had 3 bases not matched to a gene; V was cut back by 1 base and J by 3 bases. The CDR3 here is CASSQVLAGEETQYF. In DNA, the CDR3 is TGCGCCAGCAGCCAAGTATTAGCGGGAGAAGAGACCCAGTACTTC.

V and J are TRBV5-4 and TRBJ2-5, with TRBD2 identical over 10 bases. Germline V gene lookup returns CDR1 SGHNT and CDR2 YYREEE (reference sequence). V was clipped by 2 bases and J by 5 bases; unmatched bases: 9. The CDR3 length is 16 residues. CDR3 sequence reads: CASSLPTSGAWETQYF. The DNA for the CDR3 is TGTGCCAGCAGCTTACCCACTAGCGGGGCATGGGAGACCCAGTACTTC.

DNA of the CDR3: TGTGCCAGCAGCTTCAGGGCTTTTCGGTCGAGCGACGAGCAGTACTTC. Protein: CASSFRAFRSSDEQYF. The rearrangement uses TRBV7-8 and TRBJ2-7, with D perhaps matching TRBD1 (5 bases). Trimming removed 3 bases from V and 5 bases from J, with 20 bases in between. The CDR3 covers 16 residues. The V gene's germline CDR1 is SGHVS and CDR2 FQNEAQ.

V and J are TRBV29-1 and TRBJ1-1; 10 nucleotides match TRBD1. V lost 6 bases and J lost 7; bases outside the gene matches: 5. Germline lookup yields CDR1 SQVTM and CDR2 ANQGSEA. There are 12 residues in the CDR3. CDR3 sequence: CSVGDRGLEAFF. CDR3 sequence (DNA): TGCAGCGTCGGGGACAGGGGCCTTGAAGCTTTCTTT.

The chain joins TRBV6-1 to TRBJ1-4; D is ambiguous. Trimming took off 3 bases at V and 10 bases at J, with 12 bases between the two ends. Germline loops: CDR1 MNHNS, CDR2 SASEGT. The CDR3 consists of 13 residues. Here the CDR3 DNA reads TGTGCCAGCAGTGACCTCCAACTCCCAAAACTGTTTTTT. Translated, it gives CASSDLQLPKLFF.

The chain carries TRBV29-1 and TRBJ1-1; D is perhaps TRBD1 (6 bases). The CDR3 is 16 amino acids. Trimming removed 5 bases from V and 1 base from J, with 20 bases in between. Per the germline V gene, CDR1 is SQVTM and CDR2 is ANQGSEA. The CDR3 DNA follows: TGCAGCGTTCTAAATTTCAGGGGTGGCCGGAACACTGAAGCTTTCTTT. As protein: CSVLNFRGGRNTEAFF.